This is a list of T cell receptor beta chains from one sample in a study of T cells in Graves' hyperthyroidism and ophthalmopathy. TCRdb independently ran MiXCR on the multiplex PCR reads; one entry per CDR3 protein. The table has some 530,000 distinct CDR3 sequences, approximately 23% seen once. The sequenced sample consisted of blood. These receptors were obtained from a woman aged 70-85 years with Graves' ophthalmopathy. CDR3s include the opening cysteine and the closing phenylalanine or tryptophan. The D gene is left open where the match is weak. Only some rows state a clone size, as once, few, many or a class for expanded clones.

NA | NA | TRBJ1-6 | TRBV5-4 | TGTGCCAGCAGCCCCCCAGGACCCAGTTCACCCCTCCACTTT | CASSPPGPSSPLHF
NA | many | TRBJ2-5 | TRBV12-3/TRBV12-4 | TGTGCCAGCAGTTTGGGCAGCTTCCAAGAGACCCAGTACTTC | CASSLGSFQETQYF
TRBD1 | many | TRBJ1-4 | TRBV28 | TGTGCCAGCAGTTTCTATCGGGACAGAACAACTAATGAAAAACTGTTTTTT | CASSFYRDRTTNEKLFF
TRBD2 | NA | TRBJ2-7 | TRBV3-1 | TGTGCCAGCAGCCCTAGCGGGAGTGCGCACGAGCAGTACTTC | CASSPSGSAHEQYF
TRBD1 | few | TRBJ2-3 | TRBV2 | TGTGCCTCCCGGGACAGGGGCACAGATACGCAGTATTTT | CASRDRGTDTQYF
TRBD1 | many | TRBJ1-2 | TRBV11-2 | TGTGCCAGCAGCTTATTGGCAGGGGGTCATGGCTACACCTTC | CASSLLAGGHGYTF
NA | many | TRBJ1-1 | TRBV10-3 | TGTGCCATCATTTCGACCCCTGGTACTGAAGCTTTCTTT | CAIISTPGTEAFF
TRBD2 | few | TRBJ2-7 | TRBV5-1 | TGCGCCAGCCAGGAGGCTAGCGGGACTGCTGGAGAGCAGTACTTC | CASQEASGTAGEQYF
NA | NA | TRBJ2-5 | TRBV7-9 | TGTGCCAGCAGCTTAGGCAGAGGGCCCTACCAAGAGACCCAGTACTTC | CASSLGRGPYQETQYF
TRBD2 | NA | TRBJ2-2 | TRBV6-1 | TGTGCCAGCCTCCACAGTTATTGGGTGTCGCGGGAGCCAACGAACACCGGGGAGCTGTTTTTT | CASLHSYWVSREPTNTGELFF
TRBD2 | few | TRBJ2-7 | TRBV4-1 | TGCGCCAGCAGCCAAGAGCTAGCGGGAGGGCGCGAGCAGTACTTC | CASSQELAGGREQYF
TRBD1 | NA | TRBJ2-3 | TRBV7-9 | TGTGCCAGCAGCTATGGGACAGGGGGCTTTCGGGGGAATACAGATACGCAGTATTTT | CASSYGTGGFRGNTDTQYF
NA | NA | TRBJ2-1 | TRBV18 | TGTGCCAGCTCACCGACCCAGTACAATGAGCAGTTCTTC | CASSPTQYNEQFF
TRBD1 | many | TRBJ1-5 | TRBV28 | TGTGCCAGCACCAAGCCGGGACAGGGTATAGGAGGCAATCAGCCCCAGCATTTT | CASTKPGQGIGGNQPQHF
TRBD1 | few | TRBJ1-1 | TRBV18 | TGTGCCAGCTCGTACGACAGGGCTGAAGCTTTCTTT | CASSYDRAEAFF
TRBD1 | few | TRBJ1-2 | TRBV7-9 | TGTGCCAGCAGCTTAACGGGGAGGGGGCAAGGTTTAACTGGCTACACCTTC | CASSLTGRGQGLTGYTF
TRBD1 | many | TRBJ2-1 | TRBV27 | TGTGCCAGCACTGGGACAGGCGGCGAGCAGTTCTTC | CASTGTGGEQFF
NA | many | TRBJ2-2 | TRBV12-3/TRBV12-4 | TGTGCCAGCAGGATCACAGGGAACACCGGGGAGCTGTTTTTT | CASRITGNTGELFF
NA | few | TRBJ1-4 | TRBV19 | TGTGCCAGTAGTGAACGGACCCTTAATGAAAAACTGTTTTTT | CASSERTLNEKLFF
TRBD1 | few | TRBJ2-2 | TRBV5-1 | TGCGCCAGCAGCTTGCGGGACAGGGTTAACACCGGGGAGCTGTTTTTT | CASSLRDRVNTGELFF
TRBD2 | NA | TRBJ2-7 | TRBV20-1 | TGCAGTGCTACAAACCTAGGACTAGCGGGAGACGAGCAGTACTTC | CSATNLGLAGDEQYF
NA | many | TRBJ1-4 | TRBV12-3/TRBV12-4 | TGTGCCAGCAGTTTAGCAGGTCCCAATGGGGAAAAACTGTTTTTT | CASSLAGPNGEKLFF
NA | few | TRBJ2-5 | TRBV20-1 | TGCAGTGCTAGGGGGGGCGGCGCGGGAGTCTGGGAGACCCAGTACTTC | CSARGGGAGVWETQYF
NA | few | TRBJ1-1 | TRBV19 | TGTGCCAGTACCGACAGGCGCTTGAACACTGAAGCTTTCTTT | CASTDRRLNTEAFF
NA | NA | TRBJ1-5 | TRBV29-1 | TGCAGCGTTGGGTGGGGACGCAATCAGCCCCAGCATTTT | CSVGWGRNQPQHF
NA | few | TRBJ1-2 | TRBV20-1 | TGCAGTGCTAGAGGGGCCTGGGACCCCTCGACGAGGGATGGCTACACCTTC | CSARGAWDPSTRDGYTF